This T cell receptor (beta chain) was found in a study of blood T cell repertoires in COVID-19. The overall study: Sites across the United States, Italy and Spain contributed samples from acute and convalescent COVID-19.

In the study's own analysis: Quantification of nucleated cells was approximated via reference gene primer amplification. The repertoire was sequenced with immunoSEQ multiplex PCR; TCRdb's copy has only in-frame clones and lacks some. For V, J and clone size, that table is used; D and trimming come from the DNA. The sample has 80,000 to 85,000 clones, about 84% seen once; the top ten hold around 13%. CDR1 is SGHAT and CDR2 is FQNNGV in the germline V gene. The CDR3 sequence is 14 residues long. J gave up 9 bases and V 4 bases, and 8 bases lay outside the gene matches. This receptor was obtained from a human donor in a cohort sampled during active COVID-19. The V and J genes are TRBV11-2 and TRBJ1-1; 10 nucleotides match TRBD1. Sequenced material: peripheral blood. The CDR3 loop reads CASSSLRGQGKAFF. As DNA, the CDR3 is TGTGCCAGCAGCTCTCTTAGGGGACAGGGGAAAGCTTTCTTT.